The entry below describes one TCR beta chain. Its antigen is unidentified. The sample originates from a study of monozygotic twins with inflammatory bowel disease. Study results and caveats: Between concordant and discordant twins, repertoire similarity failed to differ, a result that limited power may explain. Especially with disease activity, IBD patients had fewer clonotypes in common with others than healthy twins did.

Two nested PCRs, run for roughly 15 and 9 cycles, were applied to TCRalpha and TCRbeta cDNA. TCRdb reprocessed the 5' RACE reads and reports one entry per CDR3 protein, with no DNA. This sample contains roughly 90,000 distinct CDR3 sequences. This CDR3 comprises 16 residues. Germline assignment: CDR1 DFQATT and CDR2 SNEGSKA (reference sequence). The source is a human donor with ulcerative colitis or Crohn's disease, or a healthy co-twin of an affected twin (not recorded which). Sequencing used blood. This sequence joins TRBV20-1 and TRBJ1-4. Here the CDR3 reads CSASSIVAATNEKLFF.